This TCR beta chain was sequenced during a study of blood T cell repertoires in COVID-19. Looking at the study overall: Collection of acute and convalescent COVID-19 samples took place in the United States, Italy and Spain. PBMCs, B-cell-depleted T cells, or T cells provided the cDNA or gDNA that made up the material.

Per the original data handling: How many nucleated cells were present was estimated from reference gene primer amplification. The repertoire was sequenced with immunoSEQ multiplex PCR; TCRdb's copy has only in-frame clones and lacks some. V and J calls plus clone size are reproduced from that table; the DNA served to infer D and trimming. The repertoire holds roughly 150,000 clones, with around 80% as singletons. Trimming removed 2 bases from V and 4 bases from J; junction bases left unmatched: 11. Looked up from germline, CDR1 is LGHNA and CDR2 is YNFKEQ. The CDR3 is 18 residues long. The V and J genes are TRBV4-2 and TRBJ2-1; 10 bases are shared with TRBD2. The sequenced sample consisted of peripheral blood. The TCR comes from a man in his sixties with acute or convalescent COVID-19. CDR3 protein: CASSQSGGAGGRYNEQFF. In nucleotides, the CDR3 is TGTGCCAGCAGCCAATCTGGCGGAGCGGGAGGGAGATACAATGAGCAGTTCTTC.